These T cell receptor beta chains were read from a single sample in a study of beta chain features in type 1 diabetes. Profiled with immunoSEQ multiplex PCR; TCRdb holds only in-frame clones, not every one. The table has about 340,000 clones, roughly 14% seen once. Input material: naive CD4+ T cells from blood. The receptors derive from a woman under 30 with type 1 diabetes. Both conserved end residues are part of each CDR3. The order of the fields is clone size, V gene, J gene, D gene, CDR3 protein, CDR3 DNA. The D gene is left open where the match is weak. Clone size is not always given. Where it is, it says once, few, many or a class for expanded clones.

-	TRBV28	TRBJ1-2	-	CASSSSRNYGYTF	TGTGCCAGCAGTTCTAGCCGGAACTATGGCTACACCTTC
few	TRBV4-3	TRBJ2-4	-	CASSKSSGAGNIQYF	TGCGCCAGCAGCAAATCGAGCGGAGCGGGAAACATTCAGTACTTC
few	TRBV6-4	TRBJ2-7	TRBD1	CASSMTGGEQYF	TGTGCCAGCAGCATGACAGGGGGCGAGCAGTACTTC
few	TRBV7-3	TRBJ2-3	TRBD2	CASSFLAGATDTQYF	TGTGCCAGCAGCTTTCTAGCGGGAGCCACAGATACGCAGTATTTT
few	TRBV15	TRBJ2-3	-	CATSRDGRPSTDTQYF	TGTGCCACCAGCAGAGACGGCAGGCCTTCCACAGATACGCAGTATTTT
few	TRBV29-1	TRBJ2-5	-	CSVEGRLAQETQYF	TGCAGCGTTGAAGGCCGATTAGCCCAAGAGACCCAGTACTTC
-	TRBV27	TRBJ2-2	TRBD2	CASSLHGRAETGELFF	TGTGCCAGCAGTCTCCACGGGAGGGCCGAGACCGGGGAGCTGTTTTTT
-	TRBV19	TRBJ2-1	TRBD2	CASSILTSGPYNEQFF	TGTGCCAGTAGTATCTTGACTAGCGGGCCGTACAATGAGCAGTTCTTC
few	TRBV7-2	TRBJ2-1	-	CASSTPWRGSYNEQFF	TGTGCCAGCAGCACCCCGTGGAGGGGCTCCTACAATGAGCAGTTCTTC
few	TRBV14	TRBJ2-2	-	CASSRGQQTNTGELFF	TGTGCCAGCAGCCGAGGACAGCAAACGAACACCGGGGAGCTGTTTTTT
-	TRBV28	TRBJ2-7	-	CASINSYEQYF	TGTGCCAGCATCAATTCCTACGAGCAGTACTTC
-	TRBV15	TRBJ1-5	-	CATSRDGRVF	TGTGCCACCAGCAGAGATGGTCGAGTCTTT
-	TRBV25-1	TRBJ1-4	-	CASSTQGATNEKLFF	TGTGCCAGCAGTACCCAGGGTGCAACTAATGAAAAACTGTTTTTT
few	TRBV2	TRBJ2-5	TRBD1	CASRDRGFDQYF	TGTGCCAGCAGGGACAGGGGGTTTGACCAGTACTTC
-	TRBV4-3	TRBJ2-4	TRBD2	CASSQVGGNIQYF	TGCGCCAGCAGCCAAGTGGGGGGGAACATTCAGTACTTC
-	TRBV21-1	TRBJ1-1	-	CASSKGQGRATEAFF	TGTGCCAGCAGCAAGGGACAGGGACGAGCCACTGAAGCTTTCTTT
once	TRBV28	TRBJ2-1	TRBD2	CASSLLTSGRYNEQFF	TGTGCCAGCAGTTTATTGACTAGCGGGCGATACAATGAGCAGTTCTTC
-	TRBV27	TRBJ2-5	-	CASSLSGGPIKTQYF	TGTGCCAGCAGTTTATCCGGAGGCCCCATTAAGACCCAGTACTTC
few	TRBV13	TRBJ1-1	-	CASSLLIGSSLAEAFF	TGTGCCAGCAGCTTACTTATTGGTTCGAGCCTCGCTGAAGCTTTCTTT
-	TRBV15	TRBJ2-7	-	CATSRDDGQEHYEQYF	TGTGCCACCAGCAGAGATGATGGGCAGGAACACTACGAGCAGTACTTC
-	TRBV7-3	TRBJ2-1	TRBD2	CASSQSGSSYNEQFF	TGTGCCAGCAGCCAGAGCGGGAGCTCCTACAATGAGCAGTTCTTC
few	TRBV25-1	TRBJ2-6	-	CASSGYSSPGANVLTF	TGTGCCAGCAGTGGGTACAGCTCGCCTGGGGCCAACGTCCTGACTTTC
few	TRBV7-2	TRBJ2-3	-	CASGYSGSTDTQYF	TGTGCCAGCGGCTATAGCGGAAGCACAGATACGCAGTATTTT
-	TRBV29-1	TRBJ2-2	TRBD1	CSVRDRVDTGELFF	TGCAGCGTCCGGGACAGGGTGGACACCGGGGAGCTGTTTTTT